A selection of T cell receptor beta chains follows, all from one sample in a study of patients and donors after allogeneic stem cell transplantation. TCRdb reprocessed the RT-PCR reads via MiXCR and lists one record per CDR3 protein. Among approximately 150,000 distinct CDR3 sequences, approximately 35% were seen once, and the ten largest hold 40% to 55%. Source material: blood, either unsorted or a sorted T cell fraction (not recorded which). These receptors were obtained from a human donor who was either an allogeneic HSCT recipient or a stem cell or donor lymphocyte infusion donor (not recorded which). It is not recorded whose cells these are; they may come from a transplant donor. The CDR3 runs from the conserved cysteine through the conserved F or W. D genes are given only for firm matches. Size tells how often a clone was seen (once, few, many) or the class of an expanded clone, and some rows leave it out.

j_call,d_call,v_call,clone_size,cdr3_nt,cdr3_aa
TRBJ1-2,.,TRBV6-4,few,TGTGCCAGCAGGCCCACAGGGCAGGGGGGCTACACCTTC,CASRPTGQGGYTF
TRBJ2-5,.,TRBV24-1,few,TGTGCCACCAGTGACCCGACAGGGACTGAAGAGACCCAGTACTTC,CATSDPTGTEETQYF
TRBJ2-5,.,TRBV4-3,.,TGCGCCAGCAGCCAAGTTAAGCCAGGCGAACTCCAAGAGACCCAGTACTTC,CASSQVKPGELQETQYF
TRBJ2-3,.,TRBV4-2,.,TGTGCCAGCAGCCAAGATTGGACCAACACAGATACGCAGTATTTT,CASSQDWTNTDTQYF
TRBJ1-1,.,TRBV12-3/TRBV12-4,few,TGTGCCAGCACGGACACTGAAGCTTTCTTT,CASTDTEAFF
TRBJ1-3,.,TRBV27,.,TGTGCCAGCGGATCCGGGGGCGCGAGAAACACCATATATTTT,CASGSGGARNTIYF
TRBJ1-5,TRBD1,TRBV12-3/TRBV12-4,many,TGTGCCAGCAGCAGGACAGGGGGGCAGGTCCAGCCCCAGCATTTT,CASSRTGGQVQPQHF
TRBJ2-3,.,TRBV29-1,.,TGCAGCGTTGATGTGGCAGGAGGCGCAGATACGCAGTATTTT,CSVDVAGGADTQYF
TRBJ2-5,TRBD2,TRBV6-5,.,TGTGCCAGCAGTTACCGTTCCGGACTAGCGGCTCAAGAGACCCAGTACTTC,CASSYRSGLAAQETQYF
TRBJ1-5,.,TRBV4-3,few,TGCGCCAGCAGCCAAGACGCAGGGGTCCCGGGCAATCAGCCCCAGCATTTT,CASSQDAGVPGNQPQHF
TRBJ2-7,.,TRBV3-1,.,TGTGCCAGCAGCCAGTCGTTACAGGGATCTCAGGACGAGCAGTACTTC,CASSQSLQGSQDEQYF
TRBJ2-6,TRBD1,TRBV7-2,.,TGTGCCAGCAGCTTAGTCCCTTTTTTACAGGGGACTGGGGCCAACGTCCTGACTTTC,CASSLVPFLQGTGANVLTF
TRBJ1-2,TRBD1,TRBV28,few,TGTGCCAGCAGTTCCCGGGACAGGGCGGGCTACACCTTC,CASSSRDRAGYTF
TRBJ2-4,.,TRBV2,.,TGTGCCAGCAGTCAGACTAGGCCAAACATTCAGTACTTC,CASSQTRPNIQYF
TRBJ2-1,.,TRBV6-6,.,TGTGCCAGCAGACATCTAGCAGTTGAGCAGTTCTTC,CASRHLAVEQFF
TRBJ1-5,.,TRBV10-2,.,TGCGCCAGCAGGGCGCTCAGGGAGGACAATCAGCCCCAGCATTTT,CASRALREDNQPQHF
TRBJ2-3,TRBD2,TRBV24-1,few,TGTGCCACCTCTCCCCGGGGGGGGGCCCTCCATACAGATACGCAGTATTTT,CATSPRGGALHTDTQYF
TRBJ1-3,.,TRBV13,.,TGTGCCAGCAGCTTATATCAAATCTCTGGAAACACCATATATTTT,CASSLYQISGNTIYF
TRBJ2-2,.,TRBV20-1,.,TGCAGTGCTAGGTATAGTGGCGACACCGGGGAGCTGTTTTTT,CSARYSGDTGELFF
TRBJ2-3,.,TRBV13,few,TGTGCCAGCAGCGCCAGGACTAGCACAGATACGCAGTATTTT,CASSARTSTDTQYF
TRBJ2-5,TRBD1,TRBV10-3,.,TGTGCCATCAGCGGAGACAGGGGATCCGAGACCCAGTACTTC,CAISGDRGSETQYF
TRBJ1-1,TRBD1,TRBV5-1,.,TGCGCCAGCAGCTCACAGGGGGCTGGAGACACTGAAGCTTTCTTT,CASSSQGAGDTEAFF
TRBJ1-2,TRBD1,TRBV20-1,.,TGCAGTGCGGAGGGACAGGGGGCGAATGGCTACACCTTC,CSAEGQGANGYTF
TRBJ1-3,TRBD1,TRBV6-5,.,TGTGCCAGCACCAACAGGGGCAATGGAAACACCATATATTTT,CASTNRGNGNTIYF
TRBJ1-1,.,TRBV12-3/TRBV12-4,.,TGTGCCAGCAGTGGGGTGGGGGGACGGACTGAAGCTTTCTTT,CASSGVGGRTEAFF
TRBJ1-1,.,TRBV20-1,.,TGCAGGGGGATACAGGGAAACACTGAAGCTTTCTTT,CRGIQGNTEAFF
TRBJ1-1,TRBD1,TRBV9,.,TGTGCCAGCAGCGCAGGGACAGGGCGAGGGAACACTGAAGCTTTCTTT,CASSAGTGRGNTEAFF
TRBJ1-1,TRBD1,TRBV9,few,TGTGCCAGCAGCGTAACTTCAGGGGGCACTGAAGCTTTCTTT,CASSVTSGGTEAFF
TRBJ1-3,.,TRBV12-3/TRBV12-4,.,TGTGCCAGCAGTATGGGATCGGGCTACTCTGGAAACACCATATATTTT,CASSMGSGYSGNTIYF
TRBJ2-3,.,TRBV29-1,.,TGCAGCGTTGAAGGGAGCAGGGACGGCCGCACAGATACGCAGTATTTT,CSVEGSRDGRTDTQYF
TRBJ1-3,TRBD1,TRBV7-2,.,TGTGCCAGCAGCACAAAACCGGTGGACAGGATCGGCAACACCATATATTTT,CASSTKPVDRIGNTIYF
TRBJ2-1,.,TRBV29-1,.,TGCAGCGTTCTTCGGGGCTTGGGGAATGACCAGTTCTTC,CSVLRGLGNDQFF
TRBJ1-2,.,TRBV9,few,TGTGCCAGCAGCGTAGATGGGGAATACTATGGCTACACCTTC,CASSVDGEYYGYTF
TRBJ1-6,TRBD1,TRBV7-9,.,TGTGCCAGCAGCTTCCGGACAGGCAATTCACCCCTCCACTTT,CASSFRTGNSPLHF
TRBJ1-5,.,TRBV27,few,TGTGCCAGCAGGGAGGACAGTTTTAGTCAGCCCCAGCATTTT,CASREDSFSQPQHF
TRBJ2-7,TRBD1,TRBV10-3,.,TGTGCCATCAGTGAGAAGGGACAGGGCGGCAACGAGCAGTACTTC,CAISEKGQGGNEQYF
TRBJ1-2,TRBD1,TRBV12-3/TRBV12-4,.,TGTGCCAGCAGCCGTGGGACAGGGAGGGGCTACACCTTC,CASSRGTGRGYTF
TRBJ1-1,.,TRBV7-9,.,TGTGCCAGCAGCGGGGACGGCCTGAACACTGAAGCTTTCTTT,CASSGDGLNTEAFF
TRBJ1-2,TRBD1,TRBV29-1,few,TGCAGCGTTGGGACAGGGGTGGGCTACACCTTC,CSVGTGVGYTF
TRBJ1-2,.,TRBV11-3,.,TGTGCCAGCAGCCTAAGCGAAGGCGTGGGCTACACCTTC,CASSLSEGVGYTF
TRBJ1-1,.,TRBV12-3/TRBV12-4,.,TGTGCCAGCAGTCCCGTGGTTCCGAGAATGAACACTGAAGCTTTCTTT,CASSPVVPRMNTEAFF
TRBJ2-1,.,TRBV28,once,TGTGCCAGCAGTCCCCGCTCTTTGCGGACCTACTCCTACAATGAGCAGTTCTTC,CASSPRSLRTYSYNEQFF
TRBJ2-2,.,TRBV12-3/TRBV12-4,.,TGTGCCAGCAGTTTTGAGCTCACCGGGGAGCTGTTTTTT,CASSFELTGELFF
TRBJ1-2,TRBD1,TRBV28,.,TGTGCCAGCAGCCAGGACAGGGGAGACGGCTACACCTTC,CASSQDRGDGYTF
TRBJ1-1,TRBD1,TRBV2,.,TGTGCCAGCAAGTTGACAGGGTGGAGATTGCGGAACACTGAAGCTTTCTTT,CASKLTGWRLRNTEAFF